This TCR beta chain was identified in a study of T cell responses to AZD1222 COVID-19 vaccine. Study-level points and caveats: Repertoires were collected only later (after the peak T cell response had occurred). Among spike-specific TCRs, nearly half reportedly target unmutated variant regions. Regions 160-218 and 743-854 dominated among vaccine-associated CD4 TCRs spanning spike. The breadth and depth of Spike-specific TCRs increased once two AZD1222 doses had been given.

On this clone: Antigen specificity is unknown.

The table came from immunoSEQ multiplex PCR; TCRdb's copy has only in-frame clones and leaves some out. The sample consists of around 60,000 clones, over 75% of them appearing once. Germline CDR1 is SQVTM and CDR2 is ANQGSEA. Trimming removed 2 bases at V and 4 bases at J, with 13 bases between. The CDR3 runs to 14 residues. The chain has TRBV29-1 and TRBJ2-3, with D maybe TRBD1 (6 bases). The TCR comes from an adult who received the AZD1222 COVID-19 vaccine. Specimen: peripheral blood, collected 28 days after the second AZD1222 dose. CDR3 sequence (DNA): TGCAGCGTTGAAAGCGGCCCAGGGGCAGATACGCAGTATTTT. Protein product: CSVESGPGADTQYF.